Detailed here is one T cell receptor beta chain. These data come from a study of blood T cell repertoires in COVID-19. The V end was cut by 6 bases, the J end by 0 bases, with 15 bases between. Germline loops: CDR1 SGHVS, CDR2 FQNEAQ. The CDR3 covers 16 residues. Original handling: Reference gene primer amplification gave nucleated cell count estimates. Method: immunoSEQ multiplex PCR; TCRdb's copy keeps in-frame clones and lacks some. The V and J calls and clone size were taken over from that table, and D and trimming were inferred from the DNA. The sample lists 250,000 to 350,000 clones, about four fifths occurring once.

The V gene is TRBV7-8, the J gene TRBJ1-3; maybe TRBD1 (6 bases). The material sequenced was peripheral blood. The sequence was collected from a human donor with COVID-19, enrolled during active disease. The donor label of this sample is uncertain. CDR3 sequence: CASSPGTPISGNTIYF. The CDR3 region has the DNA TGTGCCAGCAGTCCCGGGACACCGATCTCTGGAAACACCATATATTTT.